This T cell receptor (beta chain) was recovered during a study of cytomegalovirus exposure and HLA in healthy donors. Germline-derived CDR1 and CDR2 are WSHSY and SAAADI. Trimming cost V 6 bases and J 1 base; bases outside gene matches: 14. The CDR3 runs 21 residues. This clone came up once. Its antigen is unknown. PCR used 60 Vbeta primers and 13 Jbeta primers. Libraries were prepared by immunoSEQ multiplex PCR; TCRdb keeps only in-frame clonotypes and omits some of them. This sample carries about 140,000 clones, roughly 79% of them seen once, and the ten largest clones take 1.5% to 2.5%. Points from the study as a whole: TCR beta sequences reportedly predicted most subjects' HLA-A and HLA-B alleles accurately. Common viral pathogens (according to a later analysis) appeared linked to several of the most significant clusters. The authors later found most CMV-associated TCR beta chains appeared HLA-restricted. As immune exposure information, only CMV serostatus was available.

The sequenced sample was PBMCs. The TCR originated in a middle-aged woman in good health and CMV-seronegative. The chain joins TRBV10-2 to TRBJ2-2; 16 bases fit TRBD2. The CDR3 DNA is TGCGCCAGCAGAGAACCCGACGGGACTAGCGGGAGGGCCTTGAACACCGGGGAGCTGTTTTTT. Protein product: CASREPDGTSGRALNTGELFF.